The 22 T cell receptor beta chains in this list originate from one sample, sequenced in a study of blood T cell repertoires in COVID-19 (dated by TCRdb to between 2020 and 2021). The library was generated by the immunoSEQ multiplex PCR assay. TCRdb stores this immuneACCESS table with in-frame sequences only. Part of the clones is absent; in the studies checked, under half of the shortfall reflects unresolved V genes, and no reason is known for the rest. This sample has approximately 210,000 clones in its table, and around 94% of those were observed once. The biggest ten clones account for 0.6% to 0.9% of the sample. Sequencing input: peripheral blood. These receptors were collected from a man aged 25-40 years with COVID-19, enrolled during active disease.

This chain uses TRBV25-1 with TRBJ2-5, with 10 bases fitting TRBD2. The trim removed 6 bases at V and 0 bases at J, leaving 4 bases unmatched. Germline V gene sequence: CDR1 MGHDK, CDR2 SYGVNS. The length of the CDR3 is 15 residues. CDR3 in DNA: TGTGCCAGCAGCAAACTAGCGGGGTACCAAGAGACCCAGTACTTC. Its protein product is CASSKLAGYQETQYF.

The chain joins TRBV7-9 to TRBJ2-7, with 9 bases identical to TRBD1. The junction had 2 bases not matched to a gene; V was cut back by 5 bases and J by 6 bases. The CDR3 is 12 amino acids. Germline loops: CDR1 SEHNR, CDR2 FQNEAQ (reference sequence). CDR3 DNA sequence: TGTGCCAGCAGCCCGGACAGGGGCGAGCAGTACTTC. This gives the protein CASSPDRGEQYF.

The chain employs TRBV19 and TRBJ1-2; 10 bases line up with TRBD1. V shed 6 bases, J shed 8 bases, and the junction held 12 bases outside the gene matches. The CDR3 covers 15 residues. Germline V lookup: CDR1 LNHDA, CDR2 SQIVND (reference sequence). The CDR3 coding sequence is TGTGCCAGTAGGGTACCGGGACAGGGGATAACGGGCTACACCTTC. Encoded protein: CASRVPGQGITGYTF.

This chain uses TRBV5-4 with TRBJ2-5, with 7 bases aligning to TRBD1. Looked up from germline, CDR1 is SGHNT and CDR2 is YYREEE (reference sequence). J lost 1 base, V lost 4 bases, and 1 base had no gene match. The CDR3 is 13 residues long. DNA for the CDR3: TGTGCCAGCAGCAGGGACAGCCAAGAGACCCAGTACTTC. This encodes CASSRDSQETQYF.

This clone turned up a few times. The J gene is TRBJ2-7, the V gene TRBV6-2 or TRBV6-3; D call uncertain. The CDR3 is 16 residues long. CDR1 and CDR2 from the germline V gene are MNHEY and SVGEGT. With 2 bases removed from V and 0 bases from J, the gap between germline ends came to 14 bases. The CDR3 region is CASSYENTYLSYEQYF. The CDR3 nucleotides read TGTGCCAGCAGTTACGAAAACACGTACCTCTCCTACGAGCAGTACTTC.

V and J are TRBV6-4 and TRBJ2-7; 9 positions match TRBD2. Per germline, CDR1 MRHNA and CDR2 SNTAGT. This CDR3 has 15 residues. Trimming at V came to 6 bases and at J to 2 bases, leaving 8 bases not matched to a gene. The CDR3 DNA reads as TGTGCCAGCAGGGAGATCTTAGCGGGGGCCTACGAGCAGTACTTC. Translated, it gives CASREILAGAYEQYF.

This chain's CDR3 is CASSQERVSGGASHSTDTQYF. The DNA of the CDR3 is TGTGCCAGCAGCCAAGAGCGGGTGAGCGGGGGGGCCTCCCATAGTACAGATACGCAGTATTTT. The chain links TRBV4-2 to TRBJ2-3; 10 bases fit TRBD2. The ends lost 0 bases at V and 3 bases at J; junction bases unmatched: 18. Germline CDR1 LGHNA, CDR2 YNFKEQ. The CDR3 sequence is 21 residues long.

The CDR3 DNA reads TGCGCCAGCAGCTTTGGGGGCTCAACTAATGAAAAACTGTTTTTT. This encodes CASSFGGSTNEKLFF. This chain links TRBV5-1 with TRBJ1-4; possibly TRBD1 for D (6 bases). The germline V and J ends were trimmed by 2 bases and 0 bases, with 8 bases remaining between them. Per germline, CDR1 SGHRS and CDR2 YFSETQ. This CDR3 region has 15 residues.

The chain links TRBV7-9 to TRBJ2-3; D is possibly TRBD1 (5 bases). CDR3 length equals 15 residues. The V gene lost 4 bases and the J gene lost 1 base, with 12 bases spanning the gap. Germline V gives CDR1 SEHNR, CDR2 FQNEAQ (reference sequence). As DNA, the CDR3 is TGTGCCAGCAGCTGGATCGCGACAGGCACAGATACGCAGTATTTT. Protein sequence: CASSWIATGTDTQYF.

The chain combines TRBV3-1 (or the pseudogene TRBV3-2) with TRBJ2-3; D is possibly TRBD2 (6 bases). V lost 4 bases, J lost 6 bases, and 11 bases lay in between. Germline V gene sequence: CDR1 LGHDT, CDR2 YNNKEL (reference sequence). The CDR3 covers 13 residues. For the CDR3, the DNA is TGTGCCAGCAGCCGGAGGGGAACCGATACGCAGTATTTT. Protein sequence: CASSRRGTDTQYF.

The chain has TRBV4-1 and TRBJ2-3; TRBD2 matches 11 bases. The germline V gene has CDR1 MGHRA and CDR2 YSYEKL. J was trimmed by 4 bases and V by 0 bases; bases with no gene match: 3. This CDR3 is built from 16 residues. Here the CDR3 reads CASSQEYSGGADTQYF. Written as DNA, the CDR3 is TGCGCCAGCAGCCAAGAATATAGCGGGGGGGCAGATACGCAGTATTTT.

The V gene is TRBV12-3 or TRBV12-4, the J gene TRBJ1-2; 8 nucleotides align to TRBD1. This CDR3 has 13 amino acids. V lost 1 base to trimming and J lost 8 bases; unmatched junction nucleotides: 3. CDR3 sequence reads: CASSLGTGRGYTF. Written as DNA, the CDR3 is TGTGCCAGCAGTTTAGGGACAGGGAGGGGCTACACCTTC.

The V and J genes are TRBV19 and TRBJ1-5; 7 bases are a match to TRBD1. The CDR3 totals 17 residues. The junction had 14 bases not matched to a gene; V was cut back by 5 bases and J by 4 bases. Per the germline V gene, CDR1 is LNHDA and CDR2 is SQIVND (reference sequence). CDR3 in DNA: TGTGCCAGTAGTGCCCGCGGAGGGGGCTTGTCAAATCAGCCCCAGCATTTT. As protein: CASSARGGGLSNQPQHF.

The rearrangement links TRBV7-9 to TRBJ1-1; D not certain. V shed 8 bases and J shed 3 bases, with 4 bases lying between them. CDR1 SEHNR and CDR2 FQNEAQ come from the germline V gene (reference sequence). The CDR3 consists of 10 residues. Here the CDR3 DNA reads TGTGCCAGCGGAGACACTGAAGCTTTCTTT. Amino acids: CASGDTEAFF.

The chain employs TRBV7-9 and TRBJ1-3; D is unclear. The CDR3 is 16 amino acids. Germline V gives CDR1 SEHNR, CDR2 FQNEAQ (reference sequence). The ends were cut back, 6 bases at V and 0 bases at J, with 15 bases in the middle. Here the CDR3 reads CASSQPTGDSGNTIYF. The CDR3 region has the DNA TGTGCCAGCAGTCAACCGACTGGAGACTCTGGAAACACCATATATTTT.

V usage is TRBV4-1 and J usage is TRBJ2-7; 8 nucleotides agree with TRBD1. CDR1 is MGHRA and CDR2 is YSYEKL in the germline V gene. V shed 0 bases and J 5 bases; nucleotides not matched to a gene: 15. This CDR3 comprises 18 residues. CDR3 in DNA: TGCGCCAGCAGCCAAGATTTTCCAGGGGGCAACGCTGTTAACGAGCAGTACTTC. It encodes CASSQDFPGGNAVNEQYF.

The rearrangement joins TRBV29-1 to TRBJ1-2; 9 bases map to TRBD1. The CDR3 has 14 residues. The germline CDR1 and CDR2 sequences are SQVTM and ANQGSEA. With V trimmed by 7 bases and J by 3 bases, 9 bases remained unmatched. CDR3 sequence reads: CSAYSGQGDYGYTF. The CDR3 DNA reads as TGCAGCGCTTATTCGGGACAGGGAGACTATGGCTACACCTTC.

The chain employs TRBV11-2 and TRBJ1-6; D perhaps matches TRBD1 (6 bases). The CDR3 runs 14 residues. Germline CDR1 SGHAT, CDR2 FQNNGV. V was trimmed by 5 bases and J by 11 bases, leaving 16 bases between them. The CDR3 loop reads CASSKSPRGAPLHF. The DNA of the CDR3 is TGTGCCAGCAGCAAAAGCCCCAGGGGTGCACCCCTCCACTTT.

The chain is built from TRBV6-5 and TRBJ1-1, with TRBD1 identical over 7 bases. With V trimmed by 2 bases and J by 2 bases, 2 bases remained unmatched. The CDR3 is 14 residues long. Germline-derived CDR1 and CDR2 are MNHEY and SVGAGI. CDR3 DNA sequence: TGTGCCAGCAGTTACGACAGGGACAACACTGAAGCTTTCTTT. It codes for CASSYDRDNTEAFF.

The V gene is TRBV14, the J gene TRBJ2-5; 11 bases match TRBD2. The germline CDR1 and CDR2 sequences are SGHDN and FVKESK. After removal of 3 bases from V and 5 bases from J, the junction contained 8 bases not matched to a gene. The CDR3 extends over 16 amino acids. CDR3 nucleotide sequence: TGTGCCAGCAGCCAGGTTAGCGGGGGGGCCTTGGAGACCCAGTACTTC. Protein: CASSQVSGGALETQYF.

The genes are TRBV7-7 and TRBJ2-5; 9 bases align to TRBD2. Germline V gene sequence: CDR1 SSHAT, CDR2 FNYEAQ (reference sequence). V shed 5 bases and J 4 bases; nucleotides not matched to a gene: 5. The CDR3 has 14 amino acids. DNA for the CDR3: TGTGCCAGCAGCCCGCCGGGACTAGCAGAGACCCAGTACTTC. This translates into CASSPPGLAETQYF.

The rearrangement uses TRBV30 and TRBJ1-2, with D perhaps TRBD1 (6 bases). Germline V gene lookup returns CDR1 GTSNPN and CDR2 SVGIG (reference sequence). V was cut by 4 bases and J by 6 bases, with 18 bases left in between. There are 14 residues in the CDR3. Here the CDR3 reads CAWNRDRGIHGYTF. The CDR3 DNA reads TGTGCCTGGAACAGGGACCGAGGAATCCATGGCTACACCTTC.